A single sample is the source of the 4 T cell receptor beta chains below, sequenced in a study of shared clonotypes between healthy human individuals. TCRdb's table, derived via immunoSEQ multiplex PCR, lists solely in-frame clones and lacks some. The sample consists of nearly 1,000,000 clones, 60% to 85% of them appearing once. Material: memory CD4+ T cells sorted from blood. The sample's subset: CD45RA-negative fraction. These receptors were collected from a man younger than 35 in good health.

This sequence joins TRBV5-1 and TRBJ2-5, with 9 nucleotides matching TRBD1. Trimming took 0 bases from V and 4 from J; bases not matched to a gene: 4. Looked up from germline, CDR1 is SGHRS and CDR2 is YFSETQ. The CDR3 runs 15 residues. The CDR3 loop reads CASSLDGTGRETQYF. DNA for the CDR3: TGCGCCAGCAGCTTGGACGGGACAGGGAGAGAGACCCAGTACTTC.

The rearrangement joins TRBV7-2 to TRBJ2-5; D remains ambiguous. The CDR3 is made up of 15 amino acids. Trimming removed 3 bases from V and 3 bases from J, with 14 bases in between. The germline V gene encodes CDR1 SGHTA and CDR2 FQGNSA. CDR3: CASSLFLDIKETQYF. For the CDR3, the DNA is TGTGCCAGCAGCTTGTTTTTAGACATAAAAGAGACCCAGTACTTC.

This chain's CDR3 is CASWGRGHSNQPQHF. The CDR3 bases are TGTGCCAGTTGGGGACGAGGACATAGCAATCAGCCCCAGCATTTT. The rearrangement links TRBV19 to TRBJ1-5; D might be TRBD1 (5 bases). The germline V gene has CDR1 LNHDA and CDR2 SQIVND (reference sequence). The CDR3 is 15 amino acids. V lost 8 bases and J lost 0, with 14 bases in between.

The gene calls are TRBV18 and TRBJ2-3; perhaps TRBD2 as D (5 bases). Germline assignment: CDR1 KGHSH and CDR2 LQKENI. Trimming left V 3 bases short and J 5 bases short, with 12 bases between. The CDR3 covers 14 residues. CDR3 residues: CASSPPGGGDTQYF. CDR3 in DNA: TGTGCCAGCTCACCCCCAGGAGGAGGAGATACGCAGTATTTT.